A single sample is the source of the 32 T cell receptor beta chains below, sequenced in a study of blood T cell repertoires in COVID-19. Some clones are missing from TCRdb's copy, which holds only in-frame ones; the method was immunoSEQ multiplex PCR. Here the sample spans under 250,000 clones, about three quarters being singletons. Sequencing was carried out using peripheral blood. The receptor set was obtained from a woman in her seventies with acute or convalescent COVID-19.

This chain joins TRBV6-2 or TRBV6-3 and TRBJ1-5; D remains ambiguous. V was trimmed by 2 bases and J by 5 bases, leaving 7 bases between them. CDR3 length: 13 residues. Germline CDR1 MNHEY, CDR2 SVGEGT. CDR3 region: CASSYDEDQPQHF. The CDR3 DNA sequence: TGTGCCAGCAGTTACGATGAGGATCAGCCCCAGCATTTT.

The chain is built from TRBV6-5 and TRBJ2-5, with 13 bases fitting TRBD2. The V and J ends lost 7 bases and 3 bases, in that order; junction bases with no gene match: 5. The CDR3 totals 15 residues. Germline CDR1 reads MNHEY; CDR2 reads SVGAGI. Here the CDR3 reads CASTGLAGPKETQYF. The CDR3 region has the DNA TGTGCCAGCACGGGACTAGCGGGGCCCAAAGAGACCCAGTACTTC.

Remarks on this clone: Just one base apart from a much larger clone, this may be a read error. The gene calls are TRBV7-9 and TRBJ2-7; 9 positions agree with TRBD1. V shed 3 bases, J shed 3 bases, and the junction held 3 bases outside the gene matches. The germline V gene encodes CDR1 SEHNR and CDR2 FQNEAQ (reference sequence). This CDR3 has 14 residues. For the CDR3, the DNA is TGTGCCAGCAGCTTCGGGACAGGGAGCTACGAGCAGTACTTC. It translates to CASSFGTGSYEQYF.

The gene calls are TRBV5-1 and TRBJ2-1; 10 bases agree with TRBD1. The germline gives CDR1 SGHRS, CDR2 YFSETQ. The CDR3 contains 15 residues. V lost 3 bases to trimming and J lost 5 bases; unmatched junction nucleotides: 5. The CDR3 coding sequence is TGCGCCAGCAGCTCTCCGGGACAGGGGAACAATGAGCAGTTCTTC. Protein product: CASSSPGQGNNEQFF. Looking up the rest from reference TRBV5-1 and TRBJ2-1 gives the full variable domain: KAGVTQTPRYLIKTRGQQVTLSCSPISGHRSVSWYQQTPGQGLQFLFEYFSETQRNKGNFPGRFSGRQFSNSRSEMNVSTLELGDSALYLCASSSPGQGNNEQFFGPGTRLTVL.

The V and J genes are TRBV7-6 and TRBJ1-6, with 8 bases fitting TRBD1. Germline V gene data show CDR1 as SGHVS and CDR2 as FNYEAQ. This CDR3 is 15 amino acids long. After removal of 3 bases from V and 9 bases from J, the junction contained 7 bases not matched to a gene. This chain's CDR3 is CASSLDRAAGSPLHF. CDR3 nucleotide sequence: TGTGCCAGCAGCTTGGACAGGGCTGCGGGTTCACCCCTCCACTTT. The full variable domain, rest sourced from reference TRBV7-6 and TRBJ1-6, is GAGVSQSPRYKVTKRGQDVALRCDPISGHVSLYWYRQALGQGPEFLTYFNYEAQQDKSGLPNDRFSAERPEGSISTLTIQRTEQRDSAMYRCASSLDRAAGSPLHFGNGTRLTVT.

The chain recombines TRBV19 with TRBJ1-6; TRBD1 matches at 7 bases. The CDR3 spans 15 residues. The ends lost 5 bases at V and 7 bases at J; junction bases unmatched: 8. Germline assignment: CDR1 LNHDA and CDR2 SQIVND (reference sequence). The CDR3 nucleotides are TGTGCCAGTAGTGAGGCCCAGGGACAGAATTCACCCCTCCACTTT. It encodes CASSEAQGQNSPLHF.

The rearrangement links TRBV7-2 to TRBJ2-7; 8 bases fit TRBD2. With 3 bases clipped from V and 0 bases from J, the junction kept 4 bases outside the gene matches. Looked up from germline, CDR1 is SGHTA and CDR2 is FQGNSA. This CDR3 region has 15 residues. DNA for the CDR3: TGTGCCAGCAGCTTGACCGGGACTAGCTCCTACGAGCAGTACTTC. Protein: CASSLTGTSSYEQYF.

The chain combines TRBV4-2 with TRBJ1-5; TRBD1 aligns across 7 bases. This CDR3 is 15 amino acids long. V shed 3 bases, J shed 6 bases, and the junction held 8 bases outside the gene matches. Germline V lookup: CDR1 LGHNA, CDR2 YNFKEQ. This chain's CDR3 is CASSQASQGGQPQHF. The CDR3 nucleotides read TGTGCCAGCAGCCAGGCGAGCCAGGGGGGTCAGCCCCAGCATTTT.

The genes are TRBV15 and TRBJ1-4; 9 nucleotides match TRBD1. The CDR3 length is 15 residues. V lost 0 bases to trimming and J lost 5 bases; unmatched junction nucleotides: 1. Germline V lookup: CDR1 LNHNV, CDR2 YYDKDF (reference sequence). The CDR3 DNA follows: TGTGCCACCAGCAGAGAAGGGACAGGGAATGAAAAACTGTTTTTT. It codes for CATSREGTGNEKLFF.

The V and J genes are TRBV3-1 (or the pseudogene TRBV3-2) and TRBJ1-4, with D possibly matching TRBD1 (5 bases). This CDR3 comprises 14 residues. The germline gives CDR1 LGHDT, CDR2 YNNKEL (reference sequence). V was shortened by 0 bases and J by 11 bases, with 13 bases between the two germline ends. The CDR3 DNA reads TGTGCCAGCAGCCAAGATGTGCAGGGTGGGAAACTGTTTTTT. It codes for CASSQDVQGGKLFF.

This sequence joins TRBV30 and TRBJ1-5; the match to TRBD1 covers 7 bases. Losses at the gene ends were 1 base for V and 13 bases for J; bases not matched to a gene: 7. In germline, CDR1 is GTSNPN, CDR2 SVGIG (reference sequence). The CDR3 contains 12 residues. CDR3 residues: CAWSGSGGKQHF. The CDR3 bases are TGTGCCTGGAGTGGCTCAGGGGGGAAACAGCATTTT. Combining the CDR3 with reference TRBV30 and TRBJ1-5 gives the whole variable domain SQTIHQWPATLVQPVGSPLSLECTVEGTSNPNLYWYRQAAGRGLQLLFYSVGIGQISSEVPQNLSASRPQDRQFILSSKKLLLSDSGFYLCAWSGSGGKQHFGDGTRLSIL.

This chain uses TRBV7-6 with TRBJ1-1; 8 bases are shared with TRBD1. Germline V gene lookup returns CDR1 SGHVS and CDR2 FNYEAQ. V shed 1 base and J 4 bases; nucleotides not matched to a gene: 5. The CDR3 totals 15 residues. CDR3 protein: CASSLGSGQATEAFF. The CDR3 nucleotides are TGTGCCAGCAGCTTAGGATCGGGACAGGCCACTGAAGCTTTCTTT.

The chain carries TRBV30 and TRBJ1-2; maybe TRBD1 (6 bases). The CDR3 spans 13 residues. Germline V CDR1 and CDR2: GTSNPN, SVGIG (reference sequence). V lost 1 base and J lost 6, with 12 bases in between. CDR3 amino acids: CAWSGTRGHGYTF. CDR3 in DNA: TGTGCCTGGAGTGGGACCAGGGGACATGGCTACACCTTC.

The chain is built from TRBV7-8 and TRBJ1-5; maybe TRBD1 (5 bases). The CDR3 length is 16 residues. Trimming took off 1 base at V and 6 bases at J, with 16 bases between the two ends. Germline values: CDR1 SGHVS, CDR2 FQNEAQ. The CDR3: CASSLVVGGGGQPQHF. The CDR3 DNA reads as TGTGCCAGCAGCTTAGTTGTCGGCGGGGGAGGTCAGCCCCAGCATTTT.

The V and J genes are TRBV9 and TRBJ2-1, with a weak D call TRBD1 (5 bases). CDR1 and CDR2 (germline): SGDLS, YYNGEE. CDR3 length: 15 residues. Deletions cut 3 bases from V and 0 bases from J, with 10 bases between. The CDR3: CASSGQPSSYNEQFF. The CDR3 DNA reads as TGTGCCAGCAGCGGACAGCCTAGCTCCTACAATGAGCAGTTCTTC.

J is TRBJ2-7 and V is TRBV6-2 or TRBV6-3, with 10 bases matching TRBD1. CDR3 length: 15 amino acids. In germline, CDR1 is MNHEY, CDR2 SVGEGT. V shed 2 bases and J 2 bases; nucleotides not matched to a gene: 3. The CDR3 nucleotides are TGTGCCAGCAGTTACCCCGGACAGGGGGCCTACGAGCAGTACTTC. Amino acid sequence: CASSYPGQGAYEQYF.

The chain recombines TRBV2 with TRBJ1-1; D gene ambiguous. Germline V gene sequence: CDR1 SNHLY, CDR2 FYNNEI. This CDR3 is built from 13 residues. With 3 bases removed from V and 0 bases from J, the gap between germline ends came to 5 bases. The CDR3: CASSDPMNTEAFF. The CDR3 DNA reads as TGTGCCAGCAGTGACCCTATGAACACTGAAGCTTTCTTT.

The rearrangement links TRBV4-1 to TRBJ1-1; D perhaps matches TRBD1 (6 bases). The CDR3 totals 15 residues. The V end was cut by 6 bases, the J end by 1 base, with 15 bases between. Germline V gene sequence: CDR1 MGHRA, CDR2 YSYEKL. CDR3 sequence: CASSRQVLRNTEAFF. CDR3 DNA sequence: TGCGCCAGCAGTAGACAGGTTCTAAGGAACACTGAAGCTTTCTTT.

The chain joins TRBV30 to TRBJ2-7, with 12 bases lining up with TRBD1. V lost 4 bases and J lost 6; bases outside the gene matches: 13. From germline, CDR1 is GTSNPN and CDR2 SVGIG (reference sequence). CDR3 length: 16 amino acids. CDR3 amino acids: CAWKKMGGQGAGEQYF. The CDR3 DNA is TGTGCCTGGAAGAAGATGGGGGGACAGGGGGCCGGCGAGCAGTACTTC.

CDR3 protein: CASSYNSREVHF. The CDR3 DNA follows: TGTGCCAGCAGCTATAACTCGCGGGAAGTCCACTTT. This rearrangement joins TRBV14 to TRBJ1-6, with unresolved D. The ends were cut back, 5 bases at V and 17 bases at J, with 16 bases in the middle. The CDR3 contains 12 residues. CDR1 and CDR2 from the germline V gene are SGHDN and FVKESK.

Only one count was recorded for this clone. This chain links TRBV24-1 with TRBJ1-2; 8 bases map to TRBD1. Germline V gives CDR1 KGHDR, CDR2 SFDVKD. This CDR3 has 12 amino acids. J lost 8 bases, V lost 11 bases, and 9 bases had no gene match. CDR3 loop: CAIYDRGEGYTF. Here the CDR3 DNA reads TGTGCCATCTACGACAGGGGTGAGGGCTACACCTTC.

This clone turned up a few times. The J gene is TRBJ2-4, the V gene TRBV7-6; TRBD2 aligns across 7 bases. With 7 bases clipped from V and 1 base from J, the junction kept 7 bases outside the gene matches. The CDR3 has 15 amino acids. Germline V gene sequence: CDR1 SGHVS, CDR2 FNYEAQ. CDR3 loop: CASTFTRGAKNIQYF. CDR3 coding DNA: TGTGCCAGCACCTTTACGCGGGGGGCCAAAAACATTCAGTACTTC. The variable domain in full, completed from reference TRBV7-6 and TRBJ2-4, reads GAGVSQSPRYKVTKRGQDVALRCDPISGHVSLYWYRQALGQGPEFLTYFNYEAQQDKSGLPNDRFSAERPEGSISTLTIQRTEQRDSAMYRCASTFTRGAKNIQYFGAGTRLSVL.

The chain uses TRBV6-1 and TRBJ1-2, with D perhaps TRBD1 (5 bases). The CDR3 contains 15 residues. Germline CDR1 reads MNHNS; CDR2 reads SASEGT. Trimming shortened V by 0 bases and J by 6 bases, and 14 bases separated the two germline ends. DNA of the CDR3: TGTGCCAGCAGTGAAGCGAGGACAAGGAATAATGGCTACACCTTC. This translates into CASSEARTRNNGYTF.

V is TRBV6-5 and J is TRBJ2-7; 7 bases are a match to TRBD1. Per germline, CDR1 MNHEY and CDR2 SVGAGI. Losses at the gene ends were 2 bases for V and 1 base for J; bases not matched to a gene: 2. The CDR3 has 14 residues. The CDR3 loop reads CASSYGQVSYEQYF. CDR3 coding DNA: TGTGCCAGCAGTTACGGACAGGTTTCCTACGAGCAGTACTTC.

The chain joins TRBV12-3 or TRBV12-4 to TRBJ2-7; 8 nucleotides agree with TRBD1. Trimming at V came to 6 bases and at J to 9 bases, leaving 10 bases not matched to a gene. The CDR3 loop spans 13 amino acids. As DNA, the CDR3 is TGTGCCAGCAGGGACAGGGCCACGGTAAGGCAGTACTTC. As protein: CASRDRATVRQYF.

J is TRBJ2-2 and V is TRBV7-3, with D possibly matching TRBD1 (5 bases). Looked up from germline, CDR1 is SGHTA and CDR2 is FQGTGA. V shed 4 bases and J shed 5 bases, with 11 bases lying between them. The CDR3 is 14 residues long. CDR3 DNA sequence: TGTGCCAGCAGCTCGACCTCAGGGACCGGGGAGCTGTTTTTT. Translated: CASSSTSGTGELFF. Full variable domain (rest looked up from reference TRBV7-3 and TRBJ2-2): GAGVSQTPSNKVTEKGKYVELRCDPISGHTALYWYRQSLGQGPEFLIYFQGTGAADDSGLPNDRFFAVRPEGSVSTLKIQRTERGDSAVYLCASSSTSGTGELFFGEGSRLTVL.

J is TRBJ2-2 and V is TRBV5-1; 7 nucleotides line up with TRBD1. CDR1 SGHRS and CDR2 YFSETQ come from the germline V gene. The CDR3 spans 15 residues. V gave up 0 bases and J gave up 4 bases; unmatched junction bases: 3. The CDR3 loop is CASSLGGGVTGELFF. CDR3 bases: TGCGCCAGCAGCTTGGGAGGGGGCGTCACCGGGGAGCTGTTTTTT.

V gene TRBV4-2 combines with J gene TRBJ2-2; TRBD2 matches 9 bases. Germline lookup yields CDR1 LGHNA and CDR2 YNFKEQ. The CDR3 length is 16 residues. V lost 0 bases and J lost 3; bases outside the gene matches: 2. CDR3 coding DNA: TGTGCCAGCAGCCAAGATGAGCGGGGGGACACCGGGGAGCTGTTTTTT. This translates into CASSQDERGDTGELFF.

The chain has TRBV6-5 and TRBJ2-5; D perhaps matches TRBD1 (5 bases). Germline CDR1 MNHEY, CDR2 SVGAGI. This CDR3 contains 14 residues. Trimming removed 2 bases from V and 5 bases from J, with 12 bases in between. CDR3 coding DNA: TGTGCCAGCAGTTACAGGGGCGGTTGGGAGACCCAGTACTTC. It codes for CASSYRGGWETQYF.

The chain links TRBV9 to TRBJ2-1, with 7 bases matching TRBD1. Germline V gene sequence: CDR1 SGDLS, CDR2 YYNGEE. The trim removed 2 bases at V and 7 bases at J, leaving 3 bases unmatched. This CDR3 contains 13 residues. DNA of the CDR3: TGTGCCAGCAGCGTCGGACAGGCGAATGAGCAGTTCTTC. Its protein product is CASSVGQANEQFF. The whole variable domain, filled in from reference TRBV9 and TRBJ2-1, reads DSGVTQTPKHLITATGQRVTLRCSPRSGDLSVYWYQQSLDQGLQFLIQYYNGEERAKGNILERFSAQQFPDLHSELNLSSLELGDSALYFCASSVGQANEQFFGPGTRLTVL.

The chain links TRBV5-1 to TRBJ2-7; perhaps TRBD1 as D (6 bases). Between the trimmed V and J ends, which lost 0 bases and 7 bases, there was a span of 20 bases. CDR3 length: 16 amino acids. Germline V lookup: CDR1 SGHRS, CDR2 YFSETQ. The CDR3 loop is CASSLDLSALRGEQYF. CDR3 bases: TGCGCCAGCAGCTTGGATCTGTCAGCCCTAAGGGGGGAGCAGTACTTC. Variable domain in full (rest from reference TRBV5-1 and TRBJ2-7): KAGVTQTPRYLIKTRGQQVTLSCSPISGHRSVSWYQQTPGQGLQFLFEYFSETQRNKGNFPGRFSGRQFSNSRSEMNVSTLELGDSALYLCASSLDLSALRGEQYFGPGTRLTVT.

V usage is TRBV7-2 and J usage is TRBJ2-5; 7 positions agree with TRBD1. The germline gives CDR1 SGHTA, CDR2 FQGNSA. J gave up 5 bases and V 3 bases, and 6 bases lay outside the gene matches. The CDR3 length is 14 residues. The CDR3 nucleotides read TGTGCCAGCAGCTTGACAGGGCCCAGGGAGACCCAGTACTTC. The encoded protein is CASSLTGPRETQYF.